A single sample is the source of the 28 T cell receptor beta chains below, sequenced in a study of cytomegalovirus exposure and HLA in healthy donors. Primers for the PCR totalled 60 Vbeta and 13 Jbeta. Sequencing used immunoSEQ multiplex PCR; TCRdb keeps in-frame clones, though not all of them. The sample has 120,000 or so clones; about four fifths are singletons. Specimen: PBMCs. The receptors were sampled from a man aged 18 to 29 in good health and CMV-seronegative.

This chain links TRBV29-1 with TRBJ1-1, with TRBD1 matching over 12 bases. This CDR3 is built from 13 residues. CDR1 and CDR2 from the germline V gene are SQVTM and ANQGSEA. V gave up 6 bases and J gave up 5 bases; unmatched junction bases: 4. The DNA of the CDR3 is TGCAGCGTCGGGGACAGGGGGCGAACTGAAGCTTTCTTT. Protein sequence: CSVGDRGRTEAFF.

The genes are TRBV27 and TRBJ1-1; D is undetermined. CDR1 is MNHEY and CDR2 is SMNVEV in the germline V gene (reference sequence). The V end was cut by 2 bases, the J end by 0 bases, with 4 bases between. The CDR3 consists of 13 residues. Here the CDR3 reads CASSLIMNTEAFF. CDR3 coding DNA: TGTGCCAGCAGTTTAATTATGAACACTGAAGCTTTCTTT.

The CDR3 sequence is CASSFKGTGADEQYF. Written as DNA, the CDR3 is TGTGCCAGCAGCTTTAAGGGGACAGGGGCGGACGAGCAGTACTTC. V usage is TRBV11-2 and J usage is TRBJ2-7, with 10 bases lining up with TRBD1. Trimming took 3 bases from V and 5 from J; bases not matched to a gene: 7. The CDR3 extends over 15 amino acids. Germline CDR1 reads SGHAT; CDR2 reads FQNNGV.

The chain is built from TRBV7-9 and TRBJ1-2, with D possibly matching TRBD1 (5 bases). The CDR3 totals 14 residues. The germline V gene encodes CDR1 SEHNR and CDR2 FQNEAQ (reference sequence). The V gene lost 1 base and the J gene lost 4 bases, with 10 bases spanning the gap. CDR3 region: CASSLDGQGYGYTF. The CDR3 nucleotides read TGTGCCAGCAGCTTAGACGGGCAGGGCTATGGCTACACCTTC.

The table lists this clone with a count of one. V is TRBV15 and J is TRBJ1-6; D gene unclear. V was pared by 1 base and J by 0 bases, with 10 bases between. Germline V gene sequence: CDR1 LNHNV, CDR2 YYDKDF (reference sequence). This CDR3 region has 17 residues. The DNA for the CDR3 is TGTGCCACCAGCAGAGTGGCTGGGAGCTCCTATAATTCACCCCTCCACTTT. Encoded protein: CATSRVAGSSYNSPLHF.

CDR3 amino acids: CASSPGDSWNGSYNSPLHF. The DNA for the CDR3 is TGTGCCAGCAGCCCCGGGGACAGTTGGAACGGCTCCTATAATTCACCCCTCCACTTT. V usage is TRBV11-2 and J usage is TRBJ1-6, with 7 bases aligning to TRBD1. CDR1 and CDR2 (germline): SGHAT, FQNNGV. The CDR3 spans 19 residues. V was clipped by 5 bases and J by 0 bases; unmatched bases: 13.

J is TRBJ2-3 and V is TRBV6-1; TRBD2 agrees at 9 bases. This CDR3 is built from 15 residues. From germline, CDR1 is MNHNS and CDR2 SASEGT. V shed 3 bases and J 6 bases; nucleotides not matched to a gene: 7. Written as DNA, the CDR3 is TGTGCCAGCAGTGAGCCGGGACTAGCAGGCGATACGCAGTATTTT. This sequence encodes CASSEPGLAGDTQYF.

This clone was picked up one time. This chain links TRBV7-6 with TRBJ1-6, with 7 bases fitting TRBD1. This CDR3 is built from 15 residues. Germline CDR1 reads SGHVS; CDR2 reads FNYEAQ. Trimming at V came to 5 bases and at J to 7 bases, leaving 8 bases not matched to a gene. For the CDR3, the DNA is TGTGCCAGCAGCAGACAGGGAAGGGGCAATTCACCCCTCCACTTT. It yields the protein CASSRQGRGNSPLHF.

J is TRBJ1-2 and V is TRBV5-1; 7 bases map to TRBD1. CDR3 length equals 15 residues. V was clipped by 4 bases and J by 11 bases; unmatched bases: 17. Germline values: CDR1 SGHRS, CDR2 YFSETQ. CDR3 sequence reads: CASSEIGGVTGGYTF. In DNA, the CDR3 is TGCGCCAGCAGCGAAATAGGGGGCGTCACAGGTGGATACACCTTC.

The chain links TRBV28 to TRBJ1-6; D is ambiguous. This CDR3 spans 14 amino acids. Germline V lookup: CDR1 MDHEN, CDR2 SYDVKM. V was pared by 2 bases and J by 10 bases, with 12 bases between. DNA for the CDR3: TGTGCCAGCAGTTTAGGACCGGGGAGGTCACCCCTCCACTTT. It encodes CASSLGPGRSPLHF.

This chain uses TRBV4-3 with TRBJ1-2; D remains unclear. The germline V gene encodes CDR1 LGHNA and CDR2 YSLEER. Trimming shortened V by 1 base and J by 8 bases, and 14 bases separated the two germline ends. This CDR3 contains 14 residues. The CDR3 reads CASSQVVAGRGYTF. DNA for the CDR3: TGCGCCAGCAGCCAAGTGGTCGCGGGTAGGGGCTACACCTTC.

This chain uses TRBV9 with TRBJ1-2; TRBD1 is a possible D gene (5 bases). In germline, CDR1 is SGDLS, CDR2 YYNGEE. The CDR3 covers 15 residues. Trimming took 0 bases from V and 4 from J, leaving 13 bases between them. This CDR3 is CASSVVPGGGYGYTF. As DNA, the CDR3 is TGTGCCAGCAGCGTAGTTCCGGGCGGGGGCTATGGCTACACCTTC.

This clone is a singleton in its sample. In the same sample, other DNA sequences code for this CDR3. The chain employs TRBV4-1 and TRBJ1-2, with TRBD1 identical over 7 bases. CDR1 and CDR2 from the germline V gene are MGHRA and YSYEKL. This CDR3 is 18 amino acids long. The junction had 19 bases not matched to a gene; V was cut back by 1 base and J by 8 bases. In nucleotides, the CDR3 is TGCGCCAGCAGCCAAGGCGCTTTACGTGACAGGGTCATAGACGGCTACACCTTC. This codes for CASSQGALRDRVIDGYTF.

The chain recombines TRBV4-1 with TRBJ2-7; D not resolved. This CDR3 is built from 13 residues. Deletions cut 1 base from V and 1 base from J, with 5 bases between. The germline V gene encodes CDR1 MGHRA and CDR2 YSYEKL. The CDR3 region has the DNA TGCGCCAGCAGCCAAGGAGGATCCTACGAGCAGTACTTC. This codes for CASSQGGSYEQYF.

The V gene is TRBV13, the J gene TRBJ2-7; 11 bases fit TRBD2. Germline V lookup: CDR1 PRHDT, CDR2 FYEKMQ (reference sequence). The CDR3 has 15 residues. Trimming at V came to 6 bases and at J to 0 bases, leaving 4 bases not matched to a gene. CDR3 amino acids: CASRDSGGASYEQYF. Here the CDR3 DNA reads TGTGCCAGCAGAGATAGCGGGGGGGCCTCCTACGAGCAGTACTTC.

This clone appeared a few times. V usage is TRBV6-1 and J usage is TRBJ1-2; D perhaps matches TRBD1 (5 bases). The V end was cut by 3 bases, the J end by 7 bases, with 15 bases between. There are 14 residues in the CDR3. The V gene's germline CDR1 is MNHNS and CDR2 SASEGT. The chain's CDR3 is CASSETTDLRGYTF. CDR3 bases: TGTGCCAGCAGTGAGACGACAGACTTACGTGGCTACACCTTC.

The chain links TRBV5-1 to TRBJ2-1; 11 positions agree with TRBD2. After removal of 4 bases from V and 10 bases from J, the junction contained 7 bases not matched to a gene. Per germline, CDR1 SGHRS and CDR2 YFSETQ. The CDR3 runs to 14 residues. CDR3 nucleotide sequence: TGCGCCAGCAGCCTAGAGCCTAGCGGGGGGGAGCAGTTCTTC. Translated: CASSLEPSGGEQFF. The whole variable domain, remainder taken from reference TRBV5-1 and TRBJ2-1, is KAGVTQTPRYLIKTRGQQVTLSCSPISGHRSVSWYQQTPGQGLQFLFEYFSETQRNKGNFPGRFSGRQFSNSRSEMNVSTLELGDSALYLCASSLEPSGGEQFFGPGTRLTVL.

This clone showed up just once. The V gene is TRBV11-2, the J gene TRBJ2-3; perhaps TRBD1 as D (6 bases). Deletions cut 2 bases from V and 0 bases from J, with 9 bases between. Germline CDR1 SGHAT, CDR2 FQNNGV. This CDR3 region has 15 residues. The CDR3 DNA follows: TGTGCCAGCAGCTTACCAGGGGTGAGCACAGATACGCAGTATTTT. Translating gives CASSLPGVSTDTQYF. The variable domain in full, completed from reference TRBV11-2 and TRBJ2-3, reads EAGVAQSPRYKIIEKRQSVAFWCNPISGHATLYWYQQILGQGPKLLIQFQNNGVVDDSQLPKDRFSAERLKGVDSTLKIQPAKLEDSAVYLCASSLPGVSTDTQYFGPGTRLTVL.

V gene TRBV25-1 combines with J gene TRBJ1-1; D remains unclear. The CDR3 extends over 17 amino acids. V was shortened by 6 bases and J by 0 bases, with 20 bases between the two germline ends. Per the germline V gene, CDR1 is MGHDK and CDR2 is SYGVNS. The CDR3 sequence: CASSEGEPTAVNTEAFF. DNA of the CDR3: TGTGCCAGCAGCGAGGGAGAACCTACGGCGGTGAACACTGAAGCTTTCTTT.

V gene TRBV7-7 combines with J gene TRBJ2-2; D is unclear. The V and J ends lost 5 bases and 6 bases respectively, with 16 bases between them. The CDR3 covers 15 residues. In germline, CDR1 is SSHAT, CDR2 FNYEAQ (reference sequence). CDR3 DNA sequence: TGTGCCAGCAGCCGTCTCGGTACTACGGCCGGGGAGCTGTTTTTT. This encodes CASSRLGTTAGELFF.

This clone has a single count. The CDR3: CASSEATGGGNQPQHF. The CDR3 bases are TGTGCCAGCAGTGAAGCGACAGGGGGCGGCAATCAGCCCCAGCATTTT. The chain combines TRBV6-4 with TRBJ1-5; 10 nucleotides line up with TRBD1. Germline assignment: CDR1 MRHNA and CDR2 SNTAGT. With V trimmed by 3 bases and J by 2 bases, 4 bases remained unmatched. This CDR3 is built from 16 residues.

This chain connects TRBV5-1 to TRBJ2-2; unclear D gene. The V end was cut by 0 bases, the J end by 0 bases, with 6 bases between. The CDR3 has 15 amino acids. Germline values: CDR1 SGHRS, CDR2 YFSETQ. The CDR3 region has the DNA TGCGCCAGCAGCTTGGGAATAGCGAACACCGGGGAGCTGTTTTTT. Translation gives CASSLGIANTGELFF.

The chain links TRBV10-3 to TRBJ2-1; 9 bases are a match to TRBD2. Germline V CDR1 and CDR2: ENHRY, SYGVKD. The CDR3 has 13 residues. After removal of 6 bases from V and 7 bases from J, the junction contained 4 bases not matched to a gene. The CDR3 protein is CAISQSGGNEQFF. The CDR3, as DNA: TGTGCCATCAGCCAAAGCGGGGGGAATGAGCAGTTCTTC.

The J gene is TRBJ2-2, the V gene TRBV29-1; D gene uncertain. Between the trimmed V and J ends, which lost 3 bases and 1 base, there was a span of 12 bases. The CDR3 loop spans 15 amino acids. Germline V gives CDR1 SQVTM, CDR2 ANQGSEA. For the CDR3, the DNA is TGCAGCGTTGATATAGGTGGCGGGAACACCGGGGAGCTGTTTTTT. Translating gives CSVDIGGGNTGELFF.

This clone is a singleton in its sample. Other DNA sequences in the same sample also yield this CDR3. The genes are TRBV6-5 and TRBJ2-2; TRBD1 matches at 7 bases. CDR3 length equals 16 residues. Germline V CDR1 and CDR2: MNHEY, SVGAGI. V shed 0 bases, J shed 4 bases, and the junction held 5 bases outside the gene matches. This CDR3 is CASSYSRQGGTGELFF. CDR3 DNA sequence: TGTGCCAGCAGTTACTCGAGACAGGGCGGCACCGGGGAGCTGTTTTTT.

The chain combines TRBV6-5 with TRBJ2-7; 7 bases align to TRBD2. With 1 base clipped from V and 6 bases from J, the junction kept 6 bases outside the gene matches. CDR3 size: 14 residues. Germline lookup yields CDR1 MNHEY and CDR2 SVGAGI. CDR3 amino acids: CASSYLGGYREQYF. The CDR3 DNA reads as TGTGCCAGCAGTTACTTGGGGGGGTATCGCGAGCAGTACTTC.

The chain joins TRBV15 to TRBJ2-3; the D gene is possibly TRBD2 (5 bases). Germline CDR1 LNHNV, CDR2 YYDKDF (reference sequence). V lost 4 bases and J 6 bases, leaving 14 bases between the germline ends. The CDR3 loop spans 14 amino acids. This chain's CDR3 is CATSTYRLADTQYF. The CDR3 DNA sequence: TGTGCCACCAGCACCTACAGATTAGCGGATACGCAGTATTTT.

This CDR3 is CASSYTLEVWDTEAFF. In DNA, the CDR3 is TGTGCCAGCAGTTACACTCTAGAGGTTTGGGACACTGAAGCTTTCTTT. The gene calls are TRBV6-5 and TRBJ1-1, with unresolved D. The length of the CDR3 is 16 residues. Germline V gene sequence: CDR1 MNHEY, CDR2 SVGAGI. Trimming stripped 2 bases from V and 3 bases from J, with 16 bases between.